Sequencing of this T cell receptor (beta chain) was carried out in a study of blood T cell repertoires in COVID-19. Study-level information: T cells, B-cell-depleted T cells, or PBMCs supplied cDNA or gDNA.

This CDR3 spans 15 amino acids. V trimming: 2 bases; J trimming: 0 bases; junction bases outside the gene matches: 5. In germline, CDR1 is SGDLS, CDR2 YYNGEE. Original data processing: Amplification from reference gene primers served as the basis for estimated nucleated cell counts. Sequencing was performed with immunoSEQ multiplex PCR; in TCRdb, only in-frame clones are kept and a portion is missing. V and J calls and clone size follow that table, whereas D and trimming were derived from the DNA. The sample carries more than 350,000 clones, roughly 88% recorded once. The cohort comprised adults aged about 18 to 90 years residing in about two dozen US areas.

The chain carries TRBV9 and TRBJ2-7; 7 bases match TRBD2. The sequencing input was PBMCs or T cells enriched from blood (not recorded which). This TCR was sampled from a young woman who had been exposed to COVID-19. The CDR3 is CASSVAGEVSYEQYF. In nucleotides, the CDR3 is TGTGCCAGCAGCGTCGCGGGAGAGGTCTCCTACGAGCAGTACTTC.